Presented here are 11 T cell receptor beta chains from one specimen sequenced in a study of T cells expressing NK-cell markers. TCRdb re-called the 5' RACE reads; one entry per CDR3 protein, DNA not given. Recorded for this sample: 500,000 to 700,000 distinct CDR3 sequences. Sequences were obtained from blood T cells: a sorted CD56 or NKG2C T cell subset, CD4+ or CD8+ T cells, or bulk PBMC T cells (not recorded which). These receptor sequences come from a man between 18 and 29 years old in good health.

The CDR3 here is CASSLVGLAGGLTELFF. The chain employs TRBV11-2 and TRBJ2-2; the TCRdb call, TRBD2, lacks DNA for checking. CDR1 and CDR2 from the germline V gene are SGHAT and FQNNGV. CDR3 size: 17 residues.

V gene TRBV6-1 combines with J gene TRBJ1-2. CDR1 and CDR2 from the germline V gene are MNHNS and SASEGT. The CDR3 sequence is 14 residues long. The CDR3 is CASSPPDSNYGYTF.

The rearrangement links TRBV14 to TRBJ2-1; TCRdb calls TRBD2, which cannot be checked without DNA. The CDR3 length is 14 residues. Germline V gives CDR1 SGHDN, CDR2 FVKESK. The CDR3 protein is CASSQESPGLAWFF.

The genes are TRBV12-3 or TRBV12-4 and TRBJ2-3; with no DNA, the TCRdb D assignment of TRBD1 cannot be verified. The CDR3 sequence is 15 residues long. The CDR3: CASSFRQGVTDTQYF.

The chain recombines TRBV13 with TRBJ2-4. The CDR3 covers 14 residues. CDR1 and CDR2 from the germline V gene are PRHDT and FYEKMQ (reference sequence). CDR3 residues: CASSFRATKNIQYF.

The chain is built from TRBV20-1 and TRBJ2-7; absent DNA, TCRdb's TRBD2 call cannot be checked. The length of the CDR3 is 15 residues. CDR1 DFQATT and CDR2 SNEGSKA come from the germline V gene (reference sequence). CDR3 sequence: CSAGTSGLTSNEQYF.

The chain has TRBV13 and TRBJ2-3; the D call from TCRdb, TRBD2, cannot be confirmed without DNA. The CDR3 loop spans 16 amino acids. Germline CDR1 and CDR2: PRHDT and FYEKMQ (reference sequence). CDR3 in amino acids: CASSLSRGLSTDTQYF. Variable domain in full (rest from reference TRBV13 and TRBJ2-3): AAGVIQSPRHLIKEKRETATLKCYPIPRHDTVYWYQQGPGQDPQFLISFYEKMQSDKGSIPDRFSAQQFSDYHSELNMSSLELGDSALYFCASSLSRGLSTDTQYFGPGTRLTVL.

The CDR3 reads CASSLQVGGLGADTQYF. The chain employs TRBV7-9 and TRBJ2-3; TCRdb picks TRBD2, but there is no DNA to check that call. This CDR3 contains 17 residues. The V gene's germline CDR1 is SEHNR and CDR2 FQNEAQ (reference sequence).

The rearrangement uses TRBV30 and TRBJ2-1; TCRdb's D gene call, TRBD2, goes unchecked for lack of DNA. Germline lookup yields CDR1 GTSNPN and CDR2 SVGIG (reference sequence). The CDR3 is 15 amino acids. The CDR3 loop is CAWSVMGDLYNEQFF.

CDR3 in amino acids: CASSAPDSTDTQYF. The chain couples TRBV28 to TRBJ2-3. Germline values: CDR1 MDHEN, CDR2 SYDVKM. This CDR3 spans 14 amino acids.

The V gene is TRBV10-3, the J gene TRBJ1-1. This CDR3 is built from 12 residues. Germline V gives CDR1 ENHRY, CDR2 SYGVKD. CDR3 loop: CAIRGLDTEAFF.